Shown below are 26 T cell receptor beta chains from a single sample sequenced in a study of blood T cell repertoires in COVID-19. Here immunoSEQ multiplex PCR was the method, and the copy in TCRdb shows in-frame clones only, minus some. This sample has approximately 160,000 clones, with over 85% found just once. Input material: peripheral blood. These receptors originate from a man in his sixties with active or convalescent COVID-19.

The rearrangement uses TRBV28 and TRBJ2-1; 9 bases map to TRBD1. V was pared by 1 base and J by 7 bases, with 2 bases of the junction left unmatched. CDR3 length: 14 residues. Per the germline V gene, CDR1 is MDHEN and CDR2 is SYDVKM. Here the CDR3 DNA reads TGTGCCAGCAGTTTATTACAGGGGGCGAATGAGCAGTTCTTC. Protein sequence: CASSLLQGANEQFF.

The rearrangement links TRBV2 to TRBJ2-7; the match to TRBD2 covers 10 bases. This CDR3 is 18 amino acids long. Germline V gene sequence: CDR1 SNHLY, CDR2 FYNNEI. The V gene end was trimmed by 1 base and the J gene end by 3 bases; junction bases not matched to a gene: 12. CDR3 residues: CASSEVLLVLAGVYEQYF. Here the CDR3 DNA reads TGTGCCAGCAGTGAAGTATTATTGGTGCTAGCGGGAGTCTACGAGCAGTACTTC.

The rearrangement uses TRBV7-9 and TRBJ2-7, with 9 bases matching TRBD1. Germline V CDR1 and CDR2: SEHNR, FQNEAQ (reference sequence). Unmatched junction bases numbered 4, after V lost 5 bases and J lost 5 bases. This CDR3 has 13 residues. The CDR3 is CASSGQGTDEQYF. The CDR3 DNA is TGTGCCAGCAGCGGACAGGGGACGGACGAGCAGTACTTC.

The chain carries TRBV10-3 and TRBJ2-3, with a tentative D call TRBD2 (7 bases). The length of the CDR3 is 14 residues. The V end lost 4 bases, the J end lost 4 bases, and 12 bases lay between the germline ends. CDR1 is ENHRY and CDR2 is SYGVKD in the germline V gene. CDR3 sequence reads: CAISVPGGPDTQYF. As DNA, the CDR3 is TGTGCCATCAGTGTGCCGGGGGGCCCAGATACGCAGTATTTT.

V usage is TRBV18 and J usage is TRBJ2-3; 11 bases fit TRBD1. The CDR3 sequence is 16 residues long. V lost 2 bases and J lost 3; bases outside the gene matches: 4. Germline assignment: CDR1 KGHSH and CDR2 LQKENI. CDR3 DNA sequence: TGTGCCAGCTCACCAACCCGGGACAGGGGGACAGATACGCAGTATTTT. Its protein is CASSPTRDRGTDTQYF.

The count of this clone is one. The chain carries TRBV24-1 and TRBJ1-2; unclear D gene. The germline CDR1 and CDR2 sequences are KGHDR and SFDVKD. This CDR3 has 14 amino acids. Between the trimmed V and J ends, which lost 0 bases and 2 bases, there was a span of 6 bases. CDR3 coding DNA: TGTGCCACCAGTGATTTGACAGCAAACTATGGCTACACCTTC. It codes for CATSDLTANYGYTF.

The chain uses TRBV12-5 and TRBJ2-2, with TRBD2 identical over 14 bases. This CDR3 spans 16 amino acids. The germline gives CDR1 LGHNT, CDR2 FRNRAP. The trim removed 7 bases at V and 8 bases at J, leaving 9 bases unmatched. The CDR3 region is CASAGGLAGVWGELFF. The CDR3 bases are TGTGCTAGTGCCGGGGGACTAGCGGGAGTTTGGGGGGAGCTGTTTTTT.

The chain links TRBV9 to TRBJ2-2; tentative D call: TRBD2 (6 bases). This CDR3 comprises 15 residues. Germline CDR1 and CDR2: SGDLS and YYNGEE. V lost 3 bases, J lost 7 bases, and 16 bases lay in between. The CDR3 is CASSGGGIGIGELFF. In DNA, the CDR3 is TGTGCCAGCAGCGGGGGCGGGATAGGAATCGGGGAGCTGTTTTTT. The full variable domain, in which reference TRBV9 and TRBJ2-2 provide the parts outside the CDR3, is DSGVTQTPKHLITATGQRVTLRCSPRSGDLSVYWYQQSLDQGLQFLIQYYNGEERAKGNILERFSAQQFPDLHSELNLSSLELGDSALYFCASSGGGIGIGELFFGEGSRLTVL.

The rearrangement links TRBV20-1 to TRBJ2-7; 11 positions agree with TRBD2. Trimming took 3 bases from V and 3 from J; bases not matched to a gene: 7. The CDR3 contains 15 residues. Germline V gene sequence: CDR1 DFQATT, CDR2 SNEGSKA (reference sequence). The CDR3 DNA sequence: TGCAGTGCTAGTCCCCCTAGCGGGGGGAACTACGAGCAGTACTTC. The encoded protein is CSASPPSGGNYEQYF.

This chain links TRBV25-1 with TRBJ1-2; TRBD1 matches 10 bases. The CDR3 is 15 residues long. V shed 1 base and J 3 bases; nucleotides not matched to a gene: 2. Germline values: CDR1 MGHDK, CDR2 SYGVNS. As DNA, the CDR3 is TGTGCCAGCAGTGAATCCGGGACAGGGGACTATGGCTACACCTTC. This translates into CASSESGTGDYGYTF.

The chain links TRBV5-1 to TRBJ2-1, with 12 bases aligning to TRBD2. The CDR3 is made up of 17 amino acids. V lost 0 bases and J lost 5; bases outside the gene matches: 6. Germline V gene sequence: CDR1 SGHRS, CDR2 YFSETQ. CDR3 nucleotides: TGCGCCAGCAGCTTGGCAGTACTAGCGGGGGGCCACAATGAGCAGTTCTTC. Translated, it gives CASSLAVLAGGHNEQFF.

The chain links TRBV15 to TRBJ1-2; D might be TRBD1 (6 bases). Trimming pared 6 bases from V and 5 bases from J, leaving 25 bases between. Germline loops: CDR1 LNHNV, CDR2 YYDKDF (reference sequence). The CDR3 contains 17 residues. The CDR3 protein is CATSPKQGGLSGYGYTF. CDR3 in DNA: TGTGCCACCAGTCCTAAACAGGGCGGCCTGAGTGGGTATGGCTACACCTTC.

As DNA, the CDR3 is TGCGCCAGCAGCTTGATAGCCCTGGGTGAGCAGTTCTTC. This encodes CASSLIALGEQFF. V usage is TRBV5-1 and J usage is TRBJ2-1; unclear D gene. This CDR3 spans 13 amino acids. Germline lookup yields CDR1 SGHRS and CDR2 YFSETQ. V lost 1 base to trimming and J lost 9 bases, with 11 bases between them.

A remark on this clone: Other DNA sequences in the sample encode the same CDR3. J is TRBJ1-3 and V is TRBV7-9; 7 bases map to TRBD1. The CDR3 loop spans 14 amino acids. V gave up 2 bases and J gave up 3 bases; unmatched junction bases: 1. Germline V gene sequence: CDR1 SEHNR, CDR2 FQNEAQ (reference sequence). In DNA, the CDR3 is TGTGCCAGCAGCTTACAGGGGGTTGGAAACACCATATATTTT. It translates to CASSLQGVGNTIYF.

The CDR3 spells CASKEREGEQFF. CDR3 coding DNA: TGTGCCAGCAAGGAGCGGGAGGGTGAGCAGTTCTTC. The rearrangement joins TRBV6-5 to TRBJ2-1, with TRBD2 matching 10 bases. Germline V gene lookup returns CDR1 MNHEY and CDR2 SVGAGI. This CDR3 spans 12 amino acids. With V trimmed by 7 bases and J by 9 bases, 3 bases remained unmatched.

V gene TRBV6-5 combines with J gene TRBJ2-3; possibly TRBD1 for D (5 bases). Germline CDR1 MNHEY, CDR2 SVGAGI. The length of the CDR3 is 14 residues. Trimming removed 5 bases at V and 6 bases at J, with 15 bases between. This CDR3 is CASSRTRQADTQYF. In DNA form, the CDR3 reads TGTGCCAGCAGTAGGACACGTCAAGCGGATACGCAGTATTTT.

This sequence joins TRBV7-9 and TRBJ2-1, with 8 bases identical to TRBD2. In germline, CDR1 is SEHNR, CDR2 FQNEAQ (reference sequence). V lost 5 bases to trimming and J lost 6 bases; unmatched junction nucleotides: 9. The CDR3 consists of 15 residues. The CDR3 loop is CASSRRTSPTNEQFF. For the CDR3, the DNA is TGTGCCAGCAGCCGCAGGACTAGCCCCACCAATGAGCAGTTCTTC.

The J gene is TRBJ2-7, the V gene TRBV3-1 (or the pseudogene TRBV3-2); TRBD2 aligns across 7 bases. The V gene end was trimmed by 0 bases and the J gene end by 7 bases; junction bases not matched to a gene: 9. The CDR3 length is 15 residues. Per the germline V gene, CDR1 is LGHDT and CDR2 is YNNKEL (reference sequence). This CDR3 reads CASSQEAGKSGEQYF. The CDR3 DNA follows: TGTGCCAGCAGCCAAGAAGCGGGAAAATCAGGGGAGCAGTACTTC.

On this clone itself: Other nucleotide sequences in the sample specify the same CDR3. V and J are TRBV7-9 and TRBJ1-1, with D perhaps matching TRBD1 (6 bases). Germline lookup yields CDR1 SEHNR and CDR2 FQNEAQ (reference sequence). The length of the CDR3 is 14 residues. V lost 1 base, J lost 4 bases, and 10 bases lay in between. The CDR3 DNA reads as TGTGCCAGCAGCTTAGGGGGGCGTAGCACTGAAGCTTTCTTT. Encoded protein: CASSLGGRSTEAFF.

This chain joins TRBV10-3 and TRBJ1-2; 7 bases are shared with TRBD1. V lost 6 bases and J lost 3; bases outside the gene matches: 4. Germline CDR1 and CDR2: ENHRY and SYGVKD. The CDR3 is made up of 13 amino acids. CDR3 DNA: TGTGCCATCAGCGATACAGGGGACTATGGCTACACCTTC. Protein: CAISDTGDYGYTF.

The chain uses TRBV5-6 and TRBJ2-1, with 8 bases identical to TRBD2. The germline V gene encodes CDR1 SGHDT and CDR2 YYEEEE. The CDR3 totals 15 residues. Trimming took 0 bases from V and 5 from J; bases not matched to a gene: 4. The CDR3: CASSLVSGTNNEQFF. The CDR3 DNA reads TGTGCCAGCAGCTTGGTTAGCGGGACGAACAATGAGCAGTTCTTC. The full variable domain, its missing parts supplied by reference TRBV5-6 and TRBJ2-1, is DAGVTQSPTHLIKTRGQQVTLRCSPKSGHDTVSWYQQALGQGPQFIFQYYEEEERQRGNFPDRFSGHQFPNYSSELNVNALLLGDSALYLCASSLVSGTNNEQFFGPGTRLTVL.

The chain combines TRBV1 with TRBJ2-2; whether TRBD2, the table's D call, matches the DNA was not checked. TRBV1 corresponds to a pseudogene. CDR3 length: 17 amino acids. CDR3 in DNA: TGCACCAGCAACGTTAGCGGGAGGGCGGTAGGGACCGGGGAGCTGTTTTTT. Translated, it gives CTSNVSGRAVGTGELFF.

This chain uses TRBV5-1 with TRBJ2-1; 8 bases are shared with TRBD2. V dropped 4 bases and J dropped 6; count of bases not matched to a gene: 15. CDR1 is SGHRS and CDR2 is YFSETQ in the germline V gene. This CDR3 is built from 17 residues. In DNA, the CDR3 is TGCGCCAGCAGCCATATTTGGCCTACTAGCGGACCCAATGAGCAGTTCTTC. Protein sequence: CASSHIWPTSGPNEQFF.

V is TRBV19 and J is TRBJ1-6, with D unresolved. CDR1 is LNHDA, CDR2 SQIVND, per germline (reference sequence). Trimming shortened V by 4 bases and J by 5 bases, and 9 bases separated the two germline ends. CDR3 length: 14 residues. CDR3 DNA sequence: TGTGCCAGTAGTACGGACGGGAATAATTCACCCCTCCACTTT. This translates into CASSTDGNNSPLHF.

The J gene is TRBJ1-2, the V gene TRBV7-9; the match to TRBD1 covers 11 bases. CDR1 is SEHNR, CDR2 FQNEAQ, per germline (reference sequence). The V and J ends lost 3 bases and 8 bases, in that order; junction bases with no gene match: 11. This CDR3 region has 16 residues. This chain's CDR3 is CASSFSLGQGARGYTF. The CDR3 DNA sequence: TGTGCCAGCAGCTTCAGTCTCGGACAGGGGGCGCGAGGCTACACCTTC.

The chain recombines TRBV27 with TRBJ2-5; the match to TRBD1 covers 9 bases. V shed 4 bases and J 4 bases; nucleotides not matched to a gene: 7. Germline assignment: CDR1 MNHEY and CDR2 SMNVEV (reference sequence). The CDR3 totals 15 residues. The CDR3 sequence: CASSSGQGRVETQYF. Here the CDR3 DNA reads TGTGCCAGCAGTTCCGGACAGGGGAGGGTAGAGACCCAGTACTTC.